A single sample gave rise to the 10 T cell receptor beta chains below, sequenced in a study of shared clonotypes between healthy human individuals. Assay: immunoSEQ multiplex PCR; the TCRdb copy retains only in-frame clones and omits some. In the table there are roughly 640,000 clones, around two thirds of which are singletons. Input material: memory CD4+ T cells sorted from blood. Subset here: CD45RA-negative fraction. Every receptor here comes from a woman in her twenties or thirties in good health.

This chain links TRBV5-4 with TRBJ2-7; 11 nucleotides match TRBD2. The V gene's germline CDR1 is SGHNT and CDR2 YYREEE (reference sequence). The CDR3 contains 16 residues. V trimming: 1 base; J trimming: 4 bases; junction bases outside the gene matches: 7. The CDR3 protein is CASSLQTSGITYEQYF. The DNA of the CDR3 is TGTGCCAGCAGCTTGCAGACTAGCGGGATAACATACGAGCAGTACTTC.

The rearrangement joins TRBV13 to TRBJ2-1; 8 positions match TRBD2. This CDR3 has 15 amino acids. V trimming: 3 bases; J trimming: 6 bases; junction bases outside the gene matches: 7. Germline values: CDR1 PRHDT, CDR2 FYEKMQ (reference sequence). CDR3 protein: CASSFGTRAGNEQFF. CDR3 DNA: TGTGCCAGCAGCTTTGGGACTAGAGCTGGCAATGAGCAGTTCTTC.

The count of this clone is one. The CDR3 sequence: CASSPPGVEEQFF. For the CDR3, the DNA is TGTGCCAGCTCACCACCGGGGGTAGAAGAGCAGTTCTTC. V is TRBV18 and J is TRBJ2-1; D assignment may be TRBD1 or TRBD2 (5 bases each). Per the germline V gene, CDR1 is KGHSH and CDR2 is LQKENI. This CDR3 spans 13 amino acids. The V end was cut by 0 bases, the J end by 10 bases, with 10 bases between.

The chain recombines TRBV5-1 with TRBJ1-2, with no clear D. Germline CDR1 and CDR2: SGHRS and YFSETQ. V dropped 6 bases and J dropped 8 bases, with 17 bases sitting between them. CDR3 size: 13 residues. The CDR3 spells CASTPRTGWGYTF. CDR3 in DNA: TGCGCCAGCACCCCTCGGACGGGGTGGGGCTACACCTTC.

The chain is built from TRBV7-8 and TRBJ1-5; perhaps TRBD1 as D (6 bases). Looked up from germline, CDR1 is SGHVS and CDR2 is FQNEAQ. The CDR3 has 13 residues. V was trimmed by 4 bases and J by 7 bases, leaving 11 bases between them. The CDR3: CASSSNRDQPQHF. CDR3 DNA sequence: TGTGCCAGCAGCTCTAACAGGGACCAGCCCCAGCATTTT.

This sequence joins TRBV5-4 and TRBJ2-1; the match to TRBD2 covers 9 bases. Trimming cost V 2 bases and J 9 bases; bases outside gene matches: 6. CDR3 size: 14 residues. Germline CDR1 reads SGHNT; CDR2 reads YYREEE (reference sequence). The CDR3 nucleotides read TGTGCCAGCAGCTTCGGGCGGGAGGGAGGTGAGCAGTTCTTC. Protein: CASSFGREGGEQFF. Full variable domain (missing parts from reference TRBV5-4 and TRBJ2-1): ETGVTQSPTHLIKTRGQQVTLRCSSQSGHNTVSWYQQALGQGPQFIFQYYREEENGRGNFPPRFSGLQFPNYSSELNVNALELDDSALYLCASSFGREGGEQFFGPGTRLTVL.

This clone was detected ten times or more. Other DNA sequences in the sample encode the same CDR3. The chain employs TRBV28 and TRBJ1-1; the D gene is possibly TRBD1 (6 bases). V shed 4 bases and J shed 11 bases, with 11 bases lying between them. Germline lookup yields CDR1 MDHEN and CDR2 SYDVKM. This CDR3 is built from 11 residues. The CDR3, as DNA: TGTGCCAGCAGTTCTACAGGGAGGGCTTTCTTT. It codes for CASSSTGRAFF.

The V call is TRBV4-1, the J call TRBJ1-1, with 10 positions matching TRBD1. J lost 5 bases, V lost 1 base, and 4 bases had no gene match. The germline CDR1 and CDR2 sequences are MGHRA and YSYEKL. This CDR3 spans 15 amino acids. The CDR3 DNA reads as TGCGCCAGCAGCCAAGTAGACAGGGGGCAAACTGAAGCTTTCTTT. The encoded protein is CASSQVDRGQTEAFF.

Worth noting for this clone: This CDR3 is also generated by other DNA sequences in the sample. The gene calls are TRBV5-1 and TRBJ1-1, with D uncertain. V lost 2 bases to trimming and J lost 1 base, with 9 bases between them. This CDR3 contains 14 residues. Germline V gene lookup returns CDR1 SGHRS and CDR2 YFSETQ. CDR3 in amino acids: CASSFGEGNTEAFF. The CDR3 nucleotides read TGCGCCAGCAGCTTCGGGGAGGGGAACACTGAAGCTTTCTTT.

This clone was detected once. This chain connects TRBV5-1 to TRBJ1-1; possibly TRBD1 for D (5 bases). CDR3 length: 14 amino acids. The V gene's germline CDR1 is SGHRS and CDR2 YFSETQ. The V end lost 4 bases, the J end lost 2 bases, and 12 bases lay between the germline ends. In DNA, the CDR3 is TGCGCCAGCAGCCAGGGACGGGACAACACTGAAGCTTTCTTT. Translation gives CASSQGRDNTEAFF.